This is a list of T cell receptor beta chains from one sample in a study of blood T cell repertoires in COVID-19. Data came from immunoSEQ multiplex PCR; TCRdb stores just in-frame clones and leaves some out. Of about 260,000 clones in the sample, less than 85% were seen once. The sample taken for sequencing was peripheral blood. The receptors stem from a man in his sixties who had recovered from COVID-19. CDR3s leave out the opening cysteine and the closing phenylalanine or tryptophan. A D gene is named only where the DNA matches it firmly.

TRBD2,TRBV2,TRBJ2-1,ASSGFLLAGGNNEQF
TRBD2,TRBV7-9,TRBJ2-7,ASSAGTSGVVLY
TRBD1,TRBV7-2,TRBJ2-7,ASSPTGGNFYEQY
TRBD2,TRBV7-9,TRBJ2-5,ASSQTSGGEETQY
TRBD1,TRBV27,TRBJ1-2,ASRGYGQGSFGYT
-,TRBV3-1/TRBV3-2,TRBJ2-2,ASSQAVSGGHDGELF
-,TRBV28,TRBJ2-1,ASSAPGGTFNEQF
TRBD1,TRBV5-4,TRBJ1-2,ASSVPGTGGRSGYT
TRBD2,TRBV18,TRBJ2-7,ASSSKRETVEQY
-,TRBV29-1,TRBJ1-5,SVRQSNQPQH
TRBD2,TRBV18,TRBJ2-7,ASSPMGAGGPEQY
TRBD1,TRBV14,TRBJ1-6,ASSHRTGGVSPLH
TRBD1,TRBV3-1/TRBV3-2,TRBJ1-1,ASSLDRRRF
TRBD1,TRBV5-6,TRBJ1-2,ASSLNLGQVYYGYT
TRBD2,TRBV6-5,TRBJ2-1,ASSLAGGTNEQF
TRBD2,TRBV25-1,TRBJ2-3,ASRSSGGADTQY
-,TRBV5-8,TRBJ2-7,ATRLGGRGYEQY
-,TRBV29-1,TRBJ2-3,SVVSGTDTQY
-,TRBV5-1,TRBJ2-1,ASSLGVDNEQF
TRBD1,TRBV27,TRBJ1-1,ASSWDRGWTEAF
-,TRBV3-1/TRBV3-2,TRBJ2-4,ASSQSSSAAKNIQY
-,TRBV6-5,TRBJ1-2,ASSYTGQIPNYGYT
TRBD1,TRBV7-3,TRBJ1-1,ASSLKHRTGDILEAF
TRBD1,TRBV18,TRBJ2-7,ASGTGTGPYEQY